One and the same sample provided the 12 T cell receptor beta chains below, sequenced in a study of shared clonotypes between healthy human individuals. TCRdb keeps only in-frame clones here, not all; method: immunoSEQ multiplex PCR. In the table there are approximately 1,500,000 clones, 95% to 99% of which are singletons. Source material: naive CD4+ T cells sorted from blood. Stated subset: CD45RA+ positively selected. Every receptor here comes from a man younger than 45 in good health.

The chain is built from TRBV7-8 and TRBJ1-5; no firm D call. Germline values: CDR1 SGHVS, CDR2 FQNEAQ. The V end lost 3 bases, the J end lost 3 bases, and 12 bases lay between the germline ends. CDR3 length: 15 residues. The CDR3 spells CASSFGVLINQPQHF. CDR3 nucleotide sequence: TGTGCCAGCAGCTTTGGGGTTCTCATCAATCAGCCCCAGCATTTT. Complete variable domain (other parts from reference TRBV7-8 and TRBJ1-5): GAGVSQSPRYKVAKRGQDVALRCDPISGHVSLFWYQQALGQGPEFLTYFQNEAQLDKSGLPSDRFFAERPEGSVSTLKIQRTQQEDSAVYLCASSFGVLINQPQHFGDGTRLSIL.

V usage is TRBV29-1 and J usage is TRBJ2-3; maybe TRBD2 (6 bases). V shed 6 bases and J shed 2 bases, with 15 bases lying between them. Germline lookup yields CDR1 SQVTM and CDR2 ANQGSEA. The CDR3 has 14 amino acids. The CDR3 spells CSVCRTILTDTQYF. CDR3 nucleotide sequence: TGCAGCGTGTGCCGGACTATCCTCACAGATACGCAGTATTTT.

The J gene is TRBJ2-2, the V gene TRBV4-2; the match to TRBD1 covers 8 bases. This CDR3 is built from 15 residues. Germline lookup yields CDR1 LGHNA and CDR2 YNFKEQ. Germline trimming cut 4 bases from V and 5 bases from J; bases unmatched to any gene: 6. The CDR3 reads CASSPTGGGTGELFF. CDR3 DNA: TGTGCCAGCAGCCCTACAGGGGGAGGTACCGGGGAGCTGTTTTTT.

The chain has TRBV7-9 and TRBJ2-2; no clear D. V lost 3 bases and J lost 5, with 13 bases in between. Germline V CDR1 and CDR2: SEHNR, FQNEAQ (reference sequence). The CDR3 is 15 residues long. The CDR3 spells CASSFIGGRTGELFF. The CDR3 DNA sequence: TGTGCCAGCAGCTTTATTGGCGGAAGAACCGGGGAGCTGTTTTTT.

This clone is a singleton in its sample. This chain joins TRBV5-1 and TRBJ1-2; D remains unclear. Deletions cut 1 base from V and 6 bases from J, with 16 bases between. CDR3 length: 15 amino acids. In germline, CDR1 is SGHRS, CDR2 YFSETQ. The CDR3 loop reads CASSLSPPGTNGYTF. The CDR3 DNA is TGCGCCAGCAGCTTGTCCCCGCCGGGAACGAATGGCTACACCTTC.

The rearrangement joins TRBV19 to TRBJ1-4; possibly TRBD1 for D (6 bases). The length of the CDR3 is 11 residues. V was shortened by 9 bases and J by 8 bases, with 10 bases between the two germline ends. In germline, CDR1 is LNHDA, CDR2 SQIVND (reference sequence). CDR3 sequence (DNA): TGTGCCAGCATCGGACAGGAAAAACTGTTTTTT. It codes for CASIGQEKLFF.

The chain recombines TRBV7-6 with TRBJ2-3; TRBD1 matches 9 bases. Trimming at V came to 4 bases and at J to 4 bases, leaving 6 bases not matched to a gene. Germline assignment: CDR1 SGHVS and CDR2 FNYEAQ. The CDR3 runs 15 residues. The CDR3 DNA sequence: TGTGCCAGCAGCTCCCGGGACAGGGTCTCAGATACGCAGTATTTT. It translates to CASSSRDRVSDTQYF.

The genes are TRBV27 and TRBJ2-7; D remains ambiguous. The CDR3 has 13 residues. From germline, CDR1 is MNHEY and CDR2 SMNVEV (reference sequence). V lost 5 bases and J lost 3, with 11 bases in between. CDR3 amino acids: CASSNDGNYEQYF. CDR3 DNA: TGTGCCAGCAGTAATGACGGAAACTACGAGCAGTACTTC.

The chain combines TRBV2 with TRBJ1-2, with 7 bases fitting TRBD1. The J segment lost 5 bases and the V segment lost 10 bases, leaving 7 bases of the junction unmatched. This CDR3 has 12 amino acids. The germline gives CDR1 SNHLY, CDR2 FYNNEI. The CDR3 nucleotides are TGTGCCATCCCGGACAGGACATATGGCTACACCTTC. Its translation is CAIPDRTYGYTF. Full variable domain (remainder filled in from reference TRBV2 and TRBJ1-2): EPEVTQTPSHQVTQMGQEVILRCVPISNHLYFYWYRQILGQKVEFLVSFYNNEISEKSEIFDDQFSVERPDGSNFTLKIRSTKLEDSAMYFCAIPDRTYGYTFGSGTRLTVV.

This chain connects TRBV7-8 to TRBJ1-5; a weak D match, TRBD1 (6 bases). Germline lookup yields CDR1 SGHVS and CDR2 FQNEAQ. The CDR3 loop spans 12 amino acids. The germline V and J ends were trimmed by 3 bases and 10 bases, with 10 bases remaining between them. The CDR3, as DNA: TGTGCCAGCAGCTTCAGGGACAAACCCCAGCATTTT. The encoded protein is CASSFRDKPQHF.

For the CDR3, the DNA is TGTGCCAGCAGTCAAGGGGGGGCAGAGACCCAGTACTTC. It specifies CASSQGGAETQYF. The chain has TRBV11-2 and TRBJ2-5; D might be TRBD2 (7 bases). V was trimmed by 6 bases and J by 4 bases, leaving 12 bases between them. The germline gives CDR1 SGHAT, CDR2 FQNNGV. This CDR3 has 13 residues.

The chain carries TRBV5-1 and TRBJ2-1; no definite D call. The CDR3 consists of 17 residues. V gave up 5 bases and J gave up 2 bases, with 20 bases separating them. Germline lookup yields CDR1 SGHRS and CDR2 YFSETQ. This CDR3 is CASRHTQQTPPYNEQFF. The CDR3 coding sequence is TGCGCCAGCAGACATACCCAGCAGACACCACCCTACAATGAGCAGTTCTTC.